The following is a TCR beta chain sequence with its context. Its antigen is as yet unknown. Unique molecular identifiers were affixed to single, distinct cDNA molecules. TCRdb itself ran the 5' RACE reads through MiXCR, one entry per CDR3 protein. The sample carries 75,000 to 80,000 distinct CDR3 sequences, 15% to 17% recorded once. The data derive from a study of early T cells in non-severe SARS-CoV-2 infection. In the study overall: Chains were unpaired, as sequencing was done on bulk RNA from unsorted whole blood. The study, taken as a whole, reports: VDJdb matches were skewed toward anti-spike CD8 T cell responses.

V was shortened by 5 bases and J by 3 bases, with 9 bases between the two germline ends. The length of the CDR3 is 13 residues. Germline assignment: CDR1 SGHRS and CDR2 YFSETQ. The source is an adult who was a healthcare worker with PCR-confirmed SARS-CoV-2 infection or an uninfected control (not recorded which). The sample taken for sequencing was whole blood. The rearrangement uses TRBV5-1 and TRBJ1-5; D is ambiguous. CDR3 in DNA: TGCGCCAGCAGTGTGGAGGTCAATCAGCCCCAGCATTTT. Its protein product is CASSVEVNQPQHF. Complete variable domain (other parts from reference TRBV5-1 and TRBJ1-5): KAGVTQTPRYLIKTRGQQVTLSCSPISGHRSVSWYQQTPGQGLQFLFEYFSETQRNKGNFPGRFSGRQFSNSRSEMNVSTLELGDSALYLCASSVEVNQPQHFGDGTRLSIL.